Below are 4 T cell receptor beta chains sequenced from a single sample in a study of quantifying T cell responses using KT2 cells. About the research overall: TCR alpha and beta constant-region primers primed reverse transcription of RNA.

Each cDNA got a UMI-containing oligo ligated at its 3' end. First-round PCR used 4 cycles and beta primers RC1.1 and RC1.2 covering TRBC1 and TRBC2. MiXCR was run by TCRdb on the UMI-ligation and nested PCR reads, yielding one entry per CDR3 protein. Of around 56,000 distinct CDR3 sequences detected, about 12% appear once; the ten largest clones hold around a tenth. The sequenced sample consisted of PBMCs spiked with cells of the T cell clone KT2. All receptors derive from a human donor.

This clonotype showed up just a few times. This sequence joins TRBV30 and TRBJ1-1, with unresolved D. V shed 7 bases and J shed 1 base, with 16 bases lying between them. This CDR3 is 14 amino acids long. The germline V gene encodes CDR1 GTSNPN and CDR2 SVGIG (reference sequence). Here the CDR3 DNA reads TGTGCCTTATCCAAGTGGTCGCCGAACACTGAAGCTTTCTTT. Amino acid sequence: CALSKWSPNTEAFF.

Ten or more counts support this clonotype. The rearrangement links TRBV18 to TRBJ2-1, with unresolved D. Trimming stripped 0 bases from V and 5 bases from J, with 11 bases between. Germline CDR1 reads KGHSH; CDR2 reads LQKENI. The CDR3 totals 15 residues. CDR3 sequence reads: CASSPPSQADNEQFF. The DNA of the CDR3 is TGTGCCAGCTCACCACCATCTCAGGCCGACAATGAGCAGTTCTTC. The full variable domain, completed using reference TRBV18 and TRBJ2-1, is NAGVMQNPRHLVRRRGQEARLRCSPMKGHSHVYWYRQLPEEGLKFMVYLQKENIIDESGMPKERFSAEFPKEGPSILRIQQVVRGDSAAYFCASSPPSQADNEQFFGPGTRLTVL.

This clonotype showed up just a few times. The chain carries TRBV7-9 and TRBJ1-1, with a tentative D call TRBD1 (6 bases). CDR3 length: 13 residues. V gave up 5 bases and J gave up 4 bases, with 11 bases separating them. From germline, CDR1 is SEHNR and CDR2 FQNEAQ (reference sequence). CDR3 sequence (DNA): TGTGCCAGCAGCCCCAGCAGGGGCACTGAAGCTTTCTTT. Translation: CASSPSRGTEAFF.

A word on this clonotype: The junction departs from germline at one end; a sequencing error may be responsible. This chain connects TRBV10-3 to TRBJ1-1; 9 bases are a match to TRBD1. The CDR3 is 15 amino acids. Per germline, CDR1 ENHRY and CDR2 SYGVKD. The CDR3 DNA is TGTGCCGTCAGCCTCTCCCCGGGACAGGGATCTGAAGCTTTCTTT. This codes for CAVSLSPGQGSEAFF.